The text below deals with one T cell receptor (beta chain). Its antigen is not known. The CDR3 extends over 13 amino acids. With 5 bases removed from V and 4 bases from J, the gap between germline ends came to 12 bases. Germline-derived CDR1 and CDR2 are SGHAT and FQNNGV. Then a second PCR, running roughly 7 to 11 cycles, was carried out with a sample-barcoded 5' primer and a J-beta primer mix. A template-switch adaptor with 12 random nucleotides tagged each cDNA molecule. TCRdb recomputed calls from the 5' RACE reads with MiXCR, one row per CDR3 protein. The table shows around 1.7 million distinct CDR3 sequences, with about 30% occurring only once. This record comes from a study of blood T cells in healthy people across ages. Study observations and caveats: It was held that diversity estimates obtained from one million T cells represented underestimates. It was the long-lived donors that had more naive CD4+ cells and higher diversity than aged donors.

The TCR originated in a woman aged 25 to 39 in good health. Material for sequencing was blood. V gene TRBV11-2 combines with J gene TRBJ2-7, with D perhaps assigned TRBD1 or TRBD2 (6 bases each). The DNA for the CDR3 is TGTGCCAGCAGCCCGGGGGCGAGGTACGAGCAGTACTTC. This codes for CASSPGARYEQYF.